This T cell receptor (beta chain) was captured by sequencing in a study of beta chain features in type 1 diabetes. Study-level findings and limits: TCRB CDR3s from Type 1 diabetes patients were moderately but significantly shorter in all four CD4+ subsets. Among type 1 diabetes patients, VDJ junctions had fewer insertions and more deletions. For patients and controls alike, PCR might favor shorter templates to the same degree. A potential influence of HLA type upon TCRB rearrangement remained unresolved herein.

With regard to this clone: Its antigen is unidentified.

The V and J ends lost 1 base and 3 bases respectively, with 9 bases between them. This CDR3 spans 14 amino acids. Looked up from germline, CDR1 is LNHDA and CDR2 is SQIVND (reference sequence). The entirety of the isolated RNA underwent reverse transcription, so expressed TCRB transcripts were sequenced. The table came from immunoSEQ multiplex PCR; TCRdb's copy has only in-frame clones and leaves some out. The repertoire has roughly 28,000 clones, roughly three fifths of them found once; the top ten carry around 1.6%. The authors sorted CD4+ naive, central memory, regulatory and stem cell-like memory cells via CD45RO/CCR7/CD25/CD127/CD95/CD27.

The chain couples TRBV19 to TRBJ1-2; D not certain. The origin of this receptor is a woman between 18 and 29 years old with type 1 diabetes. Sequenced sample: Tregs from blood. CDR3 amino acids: CASSIGDSYYGYTF. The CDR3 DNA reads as TGTGCCAGTAGTATAGGAGATTCGTACTATGGCTACACCTTC. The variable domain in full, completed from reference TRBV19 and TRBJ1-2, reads DGGITQSPKYLFRKEGQNVTLSCEQNLNHDAMYWYRQDPGQGLRLIYYSQIVNDFQKGDIAEGYSVSREKKESFPLTVTSAQKNPTAFYLCASSIGDSYYGYTFGSGTRLTVV.